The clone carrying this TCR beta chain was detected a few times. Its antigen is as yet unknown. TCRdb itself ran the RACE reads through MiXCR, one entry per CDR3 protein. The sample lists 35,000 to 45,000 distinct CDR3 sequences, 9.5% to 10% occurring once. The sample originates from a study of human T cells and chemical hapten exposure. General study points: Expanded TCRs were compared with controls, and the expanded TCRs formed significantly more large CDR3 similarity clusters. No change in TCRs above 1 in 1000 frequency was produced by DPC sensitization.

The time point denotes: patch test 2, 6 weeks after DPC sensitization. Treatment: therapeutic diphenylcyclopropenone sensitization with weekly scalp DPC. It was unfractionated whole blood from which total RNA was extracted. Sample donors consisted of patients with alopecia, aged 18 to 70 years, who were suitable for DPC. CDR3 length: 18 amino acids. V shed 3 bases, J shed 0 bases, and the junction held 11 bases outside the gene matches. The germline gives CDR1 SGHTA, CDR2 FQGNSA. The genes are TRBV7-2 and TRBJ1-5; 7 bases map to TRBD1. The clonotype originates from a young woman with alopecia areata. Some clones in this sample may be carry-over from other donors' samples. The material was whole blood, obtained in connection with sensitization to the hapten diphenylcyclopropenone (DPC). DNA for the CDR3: TGTGCCAGCAGCTTGGTAGGGACAGTCTTTAATAGCAATCAGCCCCAGCATTTT. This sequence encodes CASSLVGTVFNSNQPQHF.